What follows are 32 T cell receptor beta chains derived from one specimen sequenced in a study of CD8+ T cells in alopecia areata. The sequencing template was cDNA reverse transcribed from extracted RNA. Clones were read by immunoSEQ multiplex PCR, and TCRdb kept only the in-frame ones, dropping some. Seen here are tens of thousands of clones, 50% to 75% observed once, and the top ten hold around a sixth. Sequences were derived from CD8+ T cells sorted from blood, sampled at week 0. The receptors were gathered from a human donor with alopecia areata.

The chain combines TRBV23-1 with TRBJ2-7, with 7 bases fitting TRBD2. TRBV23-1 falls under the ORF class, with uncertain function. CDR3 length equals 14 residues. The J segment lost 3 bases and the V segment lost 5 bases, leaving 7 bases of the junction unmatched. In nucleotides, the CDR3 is TGCGCCAGCAGTAGCGGACTAGATATCTACGAGCAGTACTTC. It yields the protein CASSSGLDIYEQYF.

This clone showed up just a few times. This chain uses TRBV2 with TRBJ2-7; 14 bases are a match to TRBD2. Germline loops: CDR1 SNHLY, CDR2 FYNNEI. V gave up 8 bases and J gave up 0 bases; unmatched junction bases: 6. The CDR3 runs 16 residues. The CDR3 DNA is TGTGCCAGCTGGTTAGGGACTAGCGGGAGCTCCTACGAGCAGTACTTC. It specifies CASWLGTSGSSYEQYF. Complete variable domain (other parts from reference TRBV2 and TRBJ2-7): EPEVTQTPSHQVTQMGQEVILRCVPISNHLYFYWYRQILGQKVEFLVSFYNNEISEKSEIFDDQFSVERPDGSNFTLKIRSTKLEDSAMYFCASWLGTSGSSYEQYFGPGTRLTVT.

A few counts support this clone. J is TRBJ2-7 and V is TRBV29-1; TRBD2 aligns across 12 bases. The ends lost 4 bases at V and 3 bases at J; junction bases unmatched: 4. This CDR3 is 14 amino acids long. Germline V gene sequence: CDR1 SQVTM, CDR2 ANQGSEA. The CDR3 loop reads CSVAELAGGYEQYF. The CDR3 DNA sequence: TGCAGCGTTGCCGAACTAGCGGGGGGCTACGAGCAGTACTTC.

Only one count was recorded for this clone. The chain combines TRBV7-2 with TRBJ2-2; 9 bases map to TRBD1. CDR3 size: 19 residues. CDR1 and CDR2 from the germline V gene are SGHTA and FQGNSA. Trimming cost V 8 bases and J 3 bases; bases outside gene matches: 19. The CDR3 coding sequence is TGTGCCAGCGGGCGGGGTCCGACAGGGGGGGCCCGGGACACCGGGGAGCTGTTTTTT. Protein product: CASGRGPTGGARDTGELFF.

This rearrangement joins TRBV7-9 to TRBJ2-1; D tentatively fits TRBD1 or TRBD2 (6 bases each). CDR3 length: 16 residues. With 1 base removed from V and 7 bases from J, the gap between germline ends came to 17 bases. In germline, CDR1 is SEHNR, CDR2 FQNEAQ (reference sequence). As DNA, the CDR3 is TGTGCCAGCAGCTTAGGGACAGCCCCACGGGGGAATGAGCAGTTCTTC. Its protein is CASSLGTAPRGNEQFF.

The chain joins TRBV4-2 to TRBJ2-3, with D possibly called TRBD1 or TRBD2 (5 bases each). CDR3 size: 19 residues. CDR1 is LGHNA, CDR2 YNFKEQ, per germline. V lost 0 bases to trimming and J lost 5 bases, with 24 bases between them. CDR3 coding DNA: TGTGCCAGCAGCCAAGATGTGGTGCTTAATGGGGGAAGTGGAGATACGCAGTATTTT. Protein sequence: CASSQDVVLNGGSGDTQYF.

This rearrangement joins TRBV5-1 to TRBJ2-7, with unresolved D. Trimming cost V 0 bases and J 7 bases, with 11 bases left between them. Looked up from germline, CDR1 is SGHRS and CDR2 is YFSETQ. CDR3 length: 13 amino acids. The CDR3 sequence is CASSLEMIGEQYF. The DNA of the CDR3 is TGCGCCAGCAGCTTGGAAATGATCGGTGAGCAGTACTTC. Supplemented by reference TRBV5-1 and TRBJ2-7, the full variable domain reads KAGVTQTPRYLIKTRGQQVTLSCSPISGHRSVSWYQQTPGQGLQFLFEYFSETQRNKGNFPGRFSGRQFSNSRSEMNVSTLELGDSALYLCASSLEMIGEQYFGPGTRLTVT.

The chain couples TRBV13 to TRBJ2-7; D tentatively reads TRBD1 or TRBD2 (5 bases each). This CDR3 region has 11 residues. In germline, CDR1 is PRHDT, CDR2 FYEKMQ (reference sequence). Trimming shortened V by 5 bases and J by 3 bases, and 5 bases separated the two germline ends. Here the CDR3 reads CASSGGYEQYF. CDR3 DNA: TGTGCCAGCAGCGGGGGCTACGAGCAGTACTTC.

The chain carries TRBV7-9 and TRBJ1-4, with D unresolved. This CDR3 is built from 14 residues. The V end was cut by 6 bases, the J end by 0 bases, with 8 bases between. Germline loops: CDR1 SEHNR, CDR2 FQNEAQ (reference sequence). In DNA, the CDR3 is TGTGCCAGCAGTCGGTCCACAACTAATGAAAAACTGTTTTTT. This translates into CASSRSTTNEKLFF.

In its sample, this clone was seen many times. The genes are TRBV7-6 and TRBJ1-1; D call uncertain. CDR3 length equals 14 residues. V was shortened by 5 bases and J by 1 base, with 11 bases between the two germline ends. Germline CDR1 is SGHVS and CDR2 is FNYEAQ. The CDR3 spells CASSQTETNTEAFF. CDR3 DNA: TGTGCCAGCAGCCAGACGGAGACGAACACTGAAGCTTTCTTT.

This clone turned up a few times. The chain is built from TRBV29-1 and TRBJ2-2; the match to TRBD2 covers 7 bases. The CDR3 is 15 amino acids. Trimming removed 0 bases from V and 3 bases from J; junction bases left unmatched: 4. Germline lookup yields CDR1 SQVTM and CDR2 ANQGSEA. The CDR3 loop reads CSVEDLTSDTGELFF. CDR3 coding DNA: TGCAGCGTTGAAGATCTTACTAGCGACACCGGGGAGCTGTTTTTT.

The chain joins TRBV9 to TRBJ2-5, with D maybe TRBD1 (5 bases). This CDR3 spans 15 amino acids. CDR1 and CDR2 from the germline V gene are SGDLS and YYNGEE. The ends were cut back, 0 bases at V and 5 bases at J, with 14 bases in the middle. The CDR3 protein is CASSVGGSPRETQYF. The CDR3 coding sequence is TGTGCCAGCAGCGTAGGGGGCAGCCCCAGGGAGACCCAGTACTTC.

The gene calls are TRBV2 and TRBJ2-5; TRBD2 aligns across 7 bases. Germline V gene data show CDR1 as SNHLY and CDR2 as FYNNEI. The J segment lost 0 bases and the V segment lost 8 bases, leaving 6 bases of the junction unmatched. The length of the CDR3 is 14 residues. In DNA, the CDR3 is TGTGCCAGCGGGGGACTAAGAAACCAAGAGACCCAGTACTTC. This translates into CASGGLRNQETQYF.

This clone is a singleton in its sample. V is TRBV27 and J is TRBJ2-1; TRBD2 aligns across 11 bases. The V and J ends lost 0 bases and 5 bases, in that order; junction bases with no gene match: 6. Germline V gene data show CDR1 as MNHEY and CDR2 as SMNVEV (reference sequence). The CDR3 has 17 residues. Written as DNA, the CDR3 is TGTGCCAGCAGTTTATCGCCCGAGACTAGCGGGAACAATGAGCAGTTCTTC. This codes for CASSLSPETSGNNEQFF.

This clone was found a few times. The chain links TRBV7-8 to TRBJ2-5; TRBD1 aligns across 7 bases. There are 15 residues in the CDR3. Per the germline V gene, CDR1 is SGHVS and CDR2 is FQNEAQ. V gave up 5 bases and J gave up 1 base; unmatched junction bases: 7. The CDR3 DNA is TGTGCCAGCAGCCTCCACGACAGGGTCCAAGAGACCCAGTACTTC. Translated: CASSLHDRVQETQYF.

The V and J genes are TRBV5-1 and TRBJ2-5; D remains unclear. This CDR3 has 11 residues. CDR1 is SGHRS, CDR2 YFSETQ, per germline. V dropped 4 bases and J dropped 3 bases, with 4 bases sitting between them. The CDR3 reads CASSKEETQYF. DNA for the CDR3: TGCGCCAGCAGCAAAGAAGAGACCCAGTACTTC.

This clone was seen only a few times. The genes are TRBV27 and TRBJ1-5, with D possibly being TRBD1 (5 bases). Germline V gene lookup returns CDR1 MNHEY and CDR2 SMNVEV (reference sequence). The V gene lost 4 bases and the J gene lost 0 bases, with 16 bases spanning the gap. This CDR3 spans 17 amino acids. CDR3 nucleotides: TGTGCCAGCAGTTCCGGGGCCGGGCAGTATAGCAATCAGCCCCAGCATTTT. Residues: CASSSGAGQYSNQPQHF.

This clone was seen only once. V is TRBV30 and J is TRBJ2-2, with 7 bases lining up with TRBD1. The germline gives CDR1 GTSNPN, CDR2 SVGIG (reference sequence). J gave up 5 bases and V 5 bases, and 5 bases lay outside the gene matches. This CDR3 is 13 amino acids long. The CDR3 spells CAWEQGTTGELFF. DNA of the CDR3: TGTGCCTGGGAACAGGGGACGACCGGGGAGCTGTTTTTT.

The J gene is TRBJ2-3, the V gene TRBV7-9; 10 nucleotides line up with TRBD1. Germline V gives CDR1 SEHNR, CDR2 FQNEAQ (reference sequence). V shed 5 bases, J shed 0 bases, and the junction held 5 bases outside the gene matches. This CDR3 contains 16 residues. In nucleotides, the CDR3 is TGTGCCAGCAGCCCTCCGGACAGGGGGAGCACAGATACGCAGTATTTT. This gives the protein CASSPPDRGSTDTQYF.

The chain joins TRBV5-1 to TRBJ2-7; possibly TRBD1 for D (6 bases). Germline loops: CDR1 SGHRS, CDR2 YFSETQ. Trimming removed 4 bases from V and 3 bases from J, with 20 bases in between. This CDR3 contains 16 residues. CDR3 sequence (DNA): TGCGCCAGCAGCCCGCCAGCCGGACAGAGGGACTACGAGCAGTACTTC. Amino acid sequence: CASSPPAGQRDYEQYF.

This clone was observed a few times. CDR3 sequence: CASSLDYSYEQYF. CDR3 nucleotide sequence: TGTGCCAGCAGCTTGGACTATTCCTACGAGCAGTACTTC. J is TRBJ2-7 and V is TRBV5-6; no clear D gene. The CDR3 is made up of 13 amino acids. With 0 bases removed from V and 1 base from J, the gap between germline ends came to 5 bases. The germline CDR1 and CDR2 sequences are SGHDT and YYEEEE.

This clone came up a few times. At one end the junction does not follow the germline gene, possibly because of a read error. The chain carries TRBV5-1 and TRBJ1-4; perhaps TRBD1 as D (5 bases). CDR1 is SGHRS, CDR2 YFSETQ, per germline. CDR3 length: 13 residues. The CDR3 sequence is CASSDQGPESMVF. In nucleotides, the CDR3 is TGCGCCAGCAGCGATCAGGGACCTGAGTCAATGGTCTTT.

The CDR3 spells CASSDEAGATDTQYF. The CDR3 coding sequence is TGTGCCAGCAGTGACGAAGCGGGAGCCACAGATACGCAGTATTTT. The chain uses TRBV6-4 and TRBJ2-3; TRBD2 agrees at 8 bases. The junction had 3 bases not matched to a gene; V was cut back by 2 bases and J by 2 bases. This CDR3 spans 15 amino acids. In germline, CDR1 is MRHNA, CDR2 SNTAGT.

DNA for the CDR3: TGTGCCAGCAGCCTCCACGGGGTGGGTCAAGAGACCCAGTACTTC. This sequence encodes CASSLHGVGQETQYF. The gene calls are TRBV7-9 and TRBJ2-5; weak D call: TRBD2 (5 bases). Trimming took off 5 bases at V and 2 bases at J, with 15 bases between the two ends. Germline-derived CDR1 and CDR2 are SEHNR and FQNEAQ (reference sequence). There are 15 residues in the CDR3.

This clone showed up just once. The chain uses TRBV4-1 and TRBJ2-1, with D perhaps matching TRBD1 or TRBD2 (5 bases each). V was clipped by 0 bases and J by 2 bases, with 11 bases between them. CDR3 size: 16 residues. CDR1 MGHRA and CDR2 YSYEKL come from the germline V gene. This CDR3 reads CASSQDTGLPYNEQFF. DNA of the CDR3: TGCGCCAGCAGCCAAGATACGGGGCTACCCTACAATGAGCAGTTCTTC.

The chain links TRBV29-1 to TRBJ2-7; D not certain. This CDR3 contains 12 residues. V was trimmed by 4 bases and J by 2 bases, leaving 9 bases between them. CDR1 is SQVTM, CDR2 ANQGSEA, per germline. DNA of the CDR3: TGCAGCGTTGTCGGCACCACCTACGAGCAGTACTTC. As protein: CSVVGTTYEQYF.

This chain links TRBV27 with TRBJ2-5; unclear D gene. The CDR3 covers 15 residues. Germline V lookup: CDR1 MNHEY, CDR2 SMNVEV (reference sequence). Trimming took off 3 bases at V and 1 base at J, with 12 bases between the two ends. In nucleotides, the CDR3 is TGTGCCAGCAGTTTCACCGTCGCATCCCAAGAGACCCAGTACTTC. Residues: CASSFTVASQETQYF.

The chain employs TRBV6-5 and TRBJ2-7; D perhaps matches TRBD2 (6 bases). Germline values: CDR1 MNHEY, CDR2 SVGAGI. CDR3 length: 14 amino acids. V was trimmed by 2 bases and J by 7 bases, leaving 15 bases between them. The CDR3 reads CASSYTGATWEQYF. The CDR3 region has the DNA TGTGCCAGCAGTTACACGGGAGCTACCTGGGAGCAGTACTTC.

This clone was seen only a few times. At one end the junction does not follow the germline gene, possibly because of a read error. CDR3 amino acids: CASSVAGQPYEQYF. The CDR3 DNA reads as TGTGCCAGCAGCGTAGCGGGACAGCCCTACGAGCAGTACTTC. The chain carries TRBV7-9 and TRBJ2-7, with D possibly matching TRBD2 (8 bases). The CDR3 is 14 amino acids. CDR1 and CDR2 from the germline V gene are SEHNR and FQNEAQ (reference sequence). The full variable domain, rest sourced from reference TRBV7-9 and TRBJ2-7, is DTGVSQNPRHKITKRGQNVTFRCDPISEHNRLYWYRQTLGQGPEFLTYFQNEAQLEKSRLLSDRFSAERPKGSFSTLEIQRTEQGDSAMYLCASSVAGQPYEQYFGPGTRLTVT.

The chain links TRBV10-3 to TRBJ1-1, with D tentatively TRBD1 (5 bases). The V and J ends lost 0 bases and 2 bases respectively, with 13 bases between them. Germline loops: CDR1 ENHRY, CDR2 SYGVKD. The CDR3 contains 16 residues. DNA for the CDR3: TGTGCCATCAGTGAGTCGGCAGGGCGTCTCAACACTGAAGCTTTCTTT. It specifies CAISESAGRLNTEAFF.

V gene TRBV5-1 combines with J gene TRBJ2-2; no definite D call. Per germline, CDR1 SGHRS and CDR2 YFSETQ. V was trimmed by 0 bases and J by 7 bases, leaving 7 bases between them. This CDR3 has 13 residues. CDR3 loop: CASSLGLVGELFF. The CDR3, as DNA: TGCGCCAGCAGCTTGGGCCTCGTCGGGGAGCTGTTTTTT. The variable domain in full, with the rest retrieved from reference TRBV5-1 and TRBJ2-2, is KAGVTQTPRYLIKTRGQQVTLSCSPISGHRSVSWYQQTPGQGLQFLFEYFSETQRNKGNFPGRFSGRQFSNSRSEMNVSTLELGDSALYLCASSLGLVGELFFGEGSRLTVL.

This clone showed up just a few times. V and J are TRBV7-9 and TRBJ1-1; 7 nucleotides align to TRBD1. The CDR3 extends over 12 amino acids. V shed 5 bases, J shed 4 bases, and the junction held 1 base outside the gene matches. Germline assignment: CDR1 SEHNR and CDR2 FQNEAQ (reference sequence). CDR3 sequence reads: CASSPGGTEAFF. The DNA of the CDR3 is TGTGCCAGCAGCCCAGGGGGCACTGAAGCTTTCTTT.